This entry lists 20 T cell receptor beta chains sequenced from one sample in a study of blood T cell repertoires in COVID-19. Measured with immunoSEQ multiplex PCR; TCRdb has only the in-frame clones, and not every one. Here the sample spans over 130,000 clones, around 82% being singletons. Source material: peripheral blood. These receptors were taken from a human donor in a cohort sampled during active COVID-19.

The chain joins TRBV5-1 to TRBJ2-5, with D uncertain. V shed 1 base and J shed 5 bases, with 3 bases lying between them. The CDR3 runs to 11 residues. In germline, CDR1 is SGHRS, CDR2 YFSETQ. CDR3 bases: TGCGCCAGCAGCTTGTCGGAGACCCAGTACTTC. It is translated as CASSLSETQYF.

This chain uses TRBV5-1 with TRBJ1-2; tentative D call: TRBD1 (5 bases). CDR1 is SGHRS and CDR2 is YFSETQ in the germline V gene. V lost 0 bases and J 5 bases, leaving 14 bases between the germline ends. There are 15 residues in the CDR3. CDR3 loop: CASSLDGAWEYGYTF. The DNA for the CDR3 is TGCGCCAGCAGCTTGGATGGGGCTTGGGAATATGGCTACACCTTC. Full variable domain (missing parts from reference TRBV5-1 and TRBJ1-2): KAGVTQTPRYLIKTRGQQVTLSCSPISGHRSVSWYQQTPGQGLQFLFEYFSETQRNKGNFPGRFSGRQFSNSRSEMNVSTLELGDSALYLCASSLDGAWEYGYTFGSGTRLTVV.

This chain links TRBV19 with TRBJ2-3; D might be TRBD2 (5 bases). The V and J ends lost 5 bases and 0 bases respectively, with 12 bases between them. CDR1 LNHDA and CDR2 SQIVND come from the germline V gene (reference sequence). This CDR3 has 15 residues. CDR3 in DNA: TGTGCCAGTAGTTCGCCGGGGTTGAGCACAGATACGCAGTATTTT. Protein sequence: CASSSPGLSTDTQYF.

The J gene is TRBJ2-5, the V gene TRBV10-3; 15 nucleotides align to TRBD2. Looked up from germline, CDR1 is ENHRY and CDR2 is SYGVKD. CDR3 length: 17 residues. V lost 2 bases and J lost 1; bases outside the gene matches: 2. As DNA, the CDR3 is TGTGCCATCAGTGAGGGGACTAGCGGGGGGTCCCAAGAGACCCAGTACTTC. Protein: CAISEGTSGGSQETQYF.

This chain connects TRBV5-8 to TRBJ1-5; the D gene is possibly TRBD1 (5 bases). The V gene's germline CDR1 is SGHTS and CDR2 YDEGEE. V gave up 4 bases and J gave up 0 bases, with 11 bases separating them. The CDR3 has 15 residues. CDR3 DNA: TGTGCCAGCAGCGGGGGGGGATATAGCAATCAGCCCCAGCATTTT. Translation gives CASSGGGYSNQPQHF.

This clone has just one count. CDR3 nucleotides: TGTGCCAGCAGTTACGGGCGACCCCGGAGGCGCACTGAAGCTTTCTTT. The encoded protein is CASSYGRPRRRTEAFF. The chain links TRBV6-5 to TRBJ1-1; D ambiguous. Deletions cut 2 bases from V and 4 bases from J, with 17 bases between. Germline V CDR1 and CDR2: MNHEY, SVGAGI. The CDR3 contains 16 residues.

The gene calls are TRBV5-1 and TRBJ1-3; 7 positions match TRBD1. With 4 bases clipped from V and 2 bases from J, the junction kept 6 bases outside the gene matches. Germline V lookup: CDR1 SGHRS, CDR2 YFSETQ. CDR3 length: 15 residues. CDR3 residues: CASSEGQWTGNTIYF. The CDR3 nucleotides read TGCGCCAGCAGCGAGGGACAGTGGACTGGAAACACCATATATTTT.

This chain joins TRBV6-5 and TRBJ2-1, with D maybe TRBD2 (7 bases). The CDR3 has 15 residues. Germline V gives CDR1 MNHEY, CDR2 SVGAGI. Deletions cut 7 bases from V and 7 bases from J, with 20 bases between. This CDR3 is CASTRGAGEMNEQFF. The DNA of the CDR3 is TGTGCCAGCACCCGGGGGGCAGGGGAAATGAATGAGCAGTTCTTC.

The rearrangement uses TRBV6-5 and TRBJ2-5; 8 nucleotides line up with TRBD2. The CDR3 sequence is 15 residues long. Germline trimming cut 5 bases from V and 7 bases from J; bases unmatched to any gene: 12. The germline V gene has CDR1 MNHEY and CDR2 SVGAGI. The DNA of the CDR3 is TGTGCCAGCAGTCCCCCGGGACTAGTTGGAGGGACCCAGTACTTC. This translates into CASSPPGLVGGTQYF.

CDR3: CASSLRRTSGGRSGTGELFF. The CDR3 DNA reads TGTGCCAGCAGTCTAAGGAGGACTAGCGGGGGGAGGTCGGGCACCGGGGAGCTGTTTTTT. V gene TRBV6-6 combines with J gene TRBJ2-2; 14 nucleotides agree with TRBD2. The CDR3 is made up of 20 amino acids. V shed 5 bases, J shed 4 bases, and the junction held 15 bases outside the gene matches. Per the germline V gene, CDR1 is MNHNY and CDR2 is SVGAGI (reference sequence).

The V gene is TRBV6-1, the J gene TRBJ1-1; D gene ambiguous. Trimming removed 1 base from V and 0 bases from J, with 3 bases in between. Germline CDR1 and CDR2: MNHNS and SASEGT. CDR3 length: 13 amino acids. The CDR3 here is CASSEGVNTEAFF. In DNA form, the CDR3 reads TGTGCCAGCAGTGAAGGAGTGAACACTGAAGCTTTCTTT.

The genes are TRBV3-1 (or the pseudogene TRBV3-2) and TRBJ1-5; D not resolved. Trimming cost V 1 base and J 1 base, with 17 bases left between them. The germline CDR1 and CDR2 sequences are LGHDT and YNNKEL (reference sequence). The CDR3 contains 18 residues. The CDR3: CASSQGPSGGSSNQPQHF. The CDR3 DNA follows: TGTGCCAGCAGCCAAGGGCCATCGGGAGGCTCCAGCAATCAGCCCCAGCATTTT.

This clone showed up just once. The chain is built from TRBV28 and TRBJ1-5; no reliable D call. V was pared by 1 base and J by 5 bases, with 9 bases between. This CDR3 contains 14 residues. CDR1 is MDHEN, CDR2 SYDVKM, per germline. The CDR3 spells CASSLSGAHQPQHF. In DNA, the CDR3 is TGTGCCAGCAGTTTATCGGGAGCGCATCAGCCCCAGCATTTT.

The rearrangement links TRBV14 to TRBJ2-5; 7 positions match TRBD1. J gave up 1 base and V 4 bases, and 3 bases lay outside the gene matches. This CDR3 is 14 amino acids long. Germline V gene lookup returns CDR1 SGHDN and CDR2 FVKESK. The CDR3 DNA sequence: TGTGCCAGCAGCCTGGGACAGTTCCAAGAGACCCAGTACTTC. Translating gives CASSLGQFQETQYF.

The V and J genes are TRBV20-1 and TRBJ1-1, with D possibly TRBD1 on 5 matching bases. CDR1 and CDR2 (germline): DFQATT, SNEGSKA (reference sequence). This CDR3 region has 10 residues. CDR3 in DNA: TGCAGCAGGGCCCACACTGAAGCTTTCTTT. This translates into CSRAHTEAFF.

The chain combines TRBV7-9 with TRBJ2-7; D not certain. Per the germline V gene, CDR1 is SEHNR and CDR2 is FQNEAQ (reference sequence). The CDR3 runs 15 residues. V lost 5 bases to trimming and J lost 6 bases, with 20 bases between them. CDR3 amino acids: CASSHPALGKGEQYF. For the CDR3, the DNA is TGTGCCAGCAGCCACCCGGCGCTGGGCAAAGGCGAGCAGTACTTC.

The rearrangement joins TRBV3-1 (or the pseudogene TRBV3-2) to TRBJ2-5; tentative D call: TRBD2 (5 bases). Trimming left V 0 bases short and J 2 bases short, with 7 bases between. The CDR3 sequence is 14 residues long. Germline CDR1 and CDR2: LGHDT and YNNKEL (reference sequence). The DNA of the CDR3 is TGTGCCAGCAGCCAAGATTCGGGACAAGAGACCCAGTACTTC. Its translation: CASSQDSGQETQYF.

The chain uses TRBV9 and TRBJ1-2, with 7 bases matching TRBD1. V dropped 4 bases and J dropped 2; count of bases not matched to a gene: 8. The length of the CDR3 is 15 residues. The V gene's germline CDR1 is SGDLS and CDR2 YYNGEE. The CDR3 DNA follows: TGTGCCAGCAGCCATGGGACAGAAAGAAACTATGGCTACACCTTC. Encoded protein: CASSHGTERNYGYTF. The full variable domain, in which reference TRBV9 and TRBJ1-2 provide the parts outside the CDR3, is DSGVTQTPKHLITATGQRVTLRCSPRSGDLSVYWYQQSLDQGLQFLIQYYNGEERAKGNILERFSAQQFPDLHSELNLSSLELGDSALYFCASSHGTERNYGYTFGSGTRLTVV.

V usage is TRBV19 and J usage is TRBJ2-1; 8 bases map to TRBD2. With 3 bases clipped from V and 8 bases from J, the junction kept 6 bases outside the gene matches. CDR1 is LNHDA, CDR2 SQIVND, per germline (reference sequence). The CDR3 runs to 14 residues. CDR3 sequence: CASSIGGLGYEQFF. In DNA, the CDR3 is TGTGCCAGTAGTATTGGGGGACTAGGGTATGAGCAGTTCTTC.

The V gene is TRBV3-1 (or the pseudogene TRBV3-2), the J gene TRBJ2-7; 8 bases align to TRBD1. The V and J ends lost 1 base and 6 bases, in that order; junction bases with no gene match: 2. Germline V gene lookup returns CDR1 LGHDT and CDR2 YNNKEL (reference sequence). The CDR3 is 13 residues long. The CDR3 DNA follows: TGTGCCAGCAGCCAAGGACAGGGGATCGAGCAGTACTTC. Amino acids: CASSQGQGIEQYF.